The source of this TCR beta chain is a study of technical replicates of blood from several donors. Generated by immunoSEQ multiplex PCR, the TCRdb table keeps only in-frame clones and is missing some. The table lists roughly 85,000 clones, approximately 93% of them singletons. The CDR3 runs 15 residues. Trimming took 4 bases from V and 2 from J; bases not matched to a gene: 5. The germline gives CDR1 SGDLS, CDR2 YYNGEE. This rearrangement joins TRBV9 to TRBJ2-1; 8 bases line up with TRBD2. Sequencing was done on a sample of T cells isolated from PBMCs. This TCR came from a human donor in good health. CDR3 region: CASSKTSGPYNEQFF. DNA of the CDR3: TGTGCCAGCAGCAAAACTAGCGGCCCCTACAATGAGCAGTTCTTC.